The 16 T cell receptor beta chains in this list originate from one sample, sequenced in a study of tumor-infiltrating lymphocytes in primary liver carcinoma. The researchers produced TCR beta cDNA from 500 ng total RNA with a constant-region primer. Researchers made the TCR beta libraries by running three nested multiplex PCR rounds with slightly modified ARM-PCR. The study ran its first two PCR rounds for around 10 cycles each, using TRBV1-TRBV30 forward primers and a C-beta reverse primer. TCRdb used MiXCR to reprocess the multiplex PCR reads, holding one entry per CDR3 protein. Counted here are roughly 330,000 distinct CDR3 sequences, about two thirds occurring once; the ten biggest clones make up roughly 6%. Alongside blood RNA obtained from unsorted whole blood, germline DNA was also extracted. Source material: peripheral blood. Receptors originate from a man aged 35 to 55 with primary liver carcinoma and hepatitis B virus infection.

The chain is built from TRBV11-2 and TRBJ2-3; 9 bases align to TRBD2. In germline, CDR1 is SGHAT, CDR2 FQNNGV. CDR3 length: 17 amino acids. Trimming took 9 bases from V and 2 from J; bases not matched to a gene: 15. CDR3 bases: TGTGCCAGTCGCCCTGCGGGACTAGCTGGGTTCACAGATACGCAGTATTTT. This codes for CASRPAGLAGFTDTQYF. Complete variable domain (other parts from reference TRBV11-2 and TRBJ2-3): EAGVAQSPRYKIIEKRQSVAFWCNPISGHATLYWYQQILGQGPKLLIQFQNNGVVDDSQLPKDRFSAERLKGVDSTLKIQPAKLEDSAVYLCASRPAGLAGFTDTQYFGPGTRLTVL.

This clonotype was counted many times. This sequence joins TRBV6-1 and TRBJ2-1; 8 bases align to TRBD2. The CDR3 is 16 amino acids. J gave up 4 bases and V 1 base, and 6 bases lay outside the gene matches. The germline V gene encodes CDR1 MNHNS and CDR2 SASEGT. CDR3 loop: CASSEGGTRGYNEQFF. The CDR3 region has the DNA TGTGCCAGCAGTGAAGGAGGGACTAGGGGTTACAATGAGCAGTTCTTC.

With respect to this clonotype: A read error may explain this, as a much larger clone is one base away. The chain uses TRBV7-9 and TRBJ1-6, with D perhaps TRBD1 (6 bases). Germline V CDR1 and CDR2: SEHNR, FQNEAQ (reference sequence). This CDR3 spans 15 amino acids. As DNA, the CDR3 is TGTGCCAGCAGCCCCTACGGGGGCCCCAATTTACCCCTCCACTTT. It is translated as CASSPYGGPNLPLHF.

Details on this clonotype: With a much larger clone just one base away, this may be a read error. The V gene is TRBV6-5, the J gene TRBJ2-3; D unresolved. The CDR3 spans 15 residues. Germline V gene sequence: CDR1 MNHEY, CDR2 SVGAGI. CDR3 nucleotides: TGTGCCAGCAGTTACAGAGGCACCTGGCGTGATACGAAGTATTTT. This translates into CASSYRGTWRDTKYF.

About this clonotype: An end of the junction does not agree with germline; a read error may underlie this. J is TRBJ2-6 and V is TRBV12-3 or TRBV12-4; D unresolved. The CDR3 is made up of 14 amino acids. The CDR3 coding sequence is TGTGCCAGCTCCGACCCCTCTAGGGCCAACGTCCTGACCTTC. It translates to CASSDPSRANVLTF.

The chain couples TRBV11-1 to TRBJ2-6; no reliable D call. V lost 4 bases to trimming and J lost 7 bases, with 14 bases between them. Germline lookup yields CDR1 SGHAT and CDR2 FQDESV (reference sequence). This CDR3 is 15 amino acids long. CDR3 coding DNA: TGTGCCAGCAGCTCCGCGTACTCTAGAGCCAACGTCCTGACTTTC. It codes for CASSSAYSRANVLTF.

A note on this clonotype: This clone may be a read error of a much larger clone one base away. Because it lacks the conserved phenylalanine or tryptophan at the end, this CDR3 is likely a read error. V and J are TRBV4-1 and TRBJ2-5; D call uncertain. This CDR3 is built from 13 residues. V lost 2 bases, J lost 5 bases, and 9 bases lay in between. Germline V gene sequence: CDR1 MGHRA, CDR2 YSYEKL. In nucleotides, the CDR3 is TGCGCCAGCAGCCAAAACACTCCCGAGACCCAGTACCTC. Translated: CASSQNTPETQYL.

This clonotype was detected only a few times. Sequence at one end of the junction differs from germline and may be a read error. The chain's CDR3 is CSVEGLARSSYNEQFF. CDR3 sequence (DNA): TGCAGCGTCGAAGGACTAGCGCGAAGCTCCTACAATGAGCAGTTCTTC. V is TRBV29-1 and J is TRBJ2-1; 9 bases fit TRBD2. The CDR3 covers 16 residues. The germline CDR1 and CDR2 sequences are SQVTM and ANQGSEA.

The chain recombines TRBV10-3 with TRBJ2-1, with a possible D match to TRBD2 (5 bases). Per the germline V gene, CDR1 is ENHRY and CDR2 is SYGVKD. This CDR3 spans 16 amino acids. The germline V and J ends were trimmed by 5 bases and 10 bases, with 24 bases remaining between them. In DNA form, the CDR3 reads TGTGCCATCAGTAATAACCGGGATAGAGGTTCATACGAGCAGTTCTTC. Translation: CAISNNRDRGSYEQFF.

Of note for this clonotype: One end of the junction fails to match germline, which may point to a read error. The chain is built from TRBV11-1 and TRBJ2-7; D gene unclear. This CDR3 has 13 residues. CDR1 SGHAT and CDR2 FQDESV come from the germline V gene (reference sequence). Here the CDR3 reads CASSCGQAYEQYF. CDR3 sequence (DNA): TGTGCAAGCAGCTGTGGGCAGGCCTACGAGCAGTACTTC. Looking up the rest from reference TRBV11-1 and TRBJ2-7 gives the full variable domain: EAEVAQSPRYKITEKSQAVAFWCDPISGHATLYWYRQILGQGPELLVQFQDESVVDDSQLPKDRFSAERLKGVDSTLKIQPAELGDSAMYLCASSCGQAYEQYFGPGTRLTVT.

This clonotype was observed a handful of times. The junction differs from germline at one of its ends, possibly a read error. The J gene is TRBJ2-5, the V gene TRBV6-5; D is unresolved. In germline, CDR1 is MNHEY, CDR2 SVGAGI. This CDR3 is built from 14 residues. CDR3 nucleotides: TGTGTCAGCAGTCTCGGTGATCACCAAGAGACCCAGTACTTC. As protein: CVSSLGDHQETQYF.

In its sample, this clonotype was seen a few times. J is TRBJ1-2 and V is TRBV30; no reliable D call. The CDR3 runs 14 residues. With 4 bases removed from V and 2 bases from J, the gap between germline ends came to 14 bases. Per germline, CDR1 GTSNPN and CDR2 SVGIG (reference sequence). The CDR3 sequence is CAWIRRAANYGYTF. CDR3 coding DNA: TGTGCCTGGATTCGTCGGGCGGCGAACTATGGCTACACCTTC.

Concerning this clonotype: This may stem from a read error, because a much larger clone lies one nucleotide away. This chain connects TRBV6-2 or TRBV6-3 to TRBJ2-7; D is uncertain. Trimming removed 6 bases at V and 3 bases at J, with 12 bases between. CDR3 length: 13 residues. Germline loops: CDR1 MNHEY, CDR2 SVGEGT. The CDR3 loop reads CASSVAIIYEQYF. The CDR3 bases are TGTGCCAGCAGCGTAGCAATTATCTACGAGCAGTACTTC.

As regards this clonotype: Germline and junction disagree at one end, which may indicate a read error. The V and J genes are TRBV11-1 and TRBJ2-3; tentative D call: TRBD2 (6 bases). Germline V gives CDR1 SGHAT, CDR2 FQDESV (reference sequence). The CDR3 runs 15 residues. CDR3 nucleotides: TGTGCCAACAGCGAAGTCGGGGGTTTGACAGATACACAGTATTTT. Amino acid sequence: CANSEVGGLTDTQYF.

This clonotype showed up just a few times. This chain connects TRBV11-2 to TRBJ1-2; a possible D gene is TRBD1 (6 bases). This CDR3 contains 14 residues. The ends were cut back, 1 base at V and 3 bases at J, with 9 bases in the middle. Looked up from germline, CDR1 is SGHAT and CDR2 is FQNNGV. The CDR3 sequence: CASSLVWGHYGYTF. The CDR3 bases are TGTGCCAGCAGCTTAGTTTGGGGGCACTATGGCTACACCTTC.

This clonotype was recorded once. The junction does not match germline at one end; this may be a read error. This chain's CDR3 is CSVEPSGTSYEQSF. CDR3 nucleotide sequence: TGCAGCGTTGAACCAAGCGGGACCTCCTACGAGCAGTCCTTC. V and J are TRBV29-1 and TRBJ2-7; TRBD2 aligns across 7 bases. CDR3 length: 14 residues. The V gene's germline CDR1 is SQVTM and CDR2 ANQGSEA.